These 14 T cell receptor beta chains were all obtained from the same sample, sequenced in a study of naive and memory T cell subsets. An equimolar mix of two oligonucleotides served as the beta constant-region primer for TRBC1 and TRBC2. TCRdb reprocessed the UMI-ligation and nested PCR reads via MiXCR and lists one record per CDR3 protein. This sample has around 160,000 distinct CDR3 sequences, with 15% to 20% found just once. Sequencing was done on a sample of naive CD4+ T cells from blood. The receptors come from a human donor in good health.

This clonotype was observed many times. The gene calls are TRBV24-1 and TRBJ2-7; TRBD1 aligns across 9 bases. CDR1 is KGHDR, CDR2 SFDVKD, per germline. V trimming: 9 bases; J trimming: 5 bases; junction bases outside the gene matches: 10. The CDR3 consists of 14 residues. The CDR3 loop reads CATSRTGDVNEQYF. The CDR3 region has the DNA TGTGCCACCTCCCGGACAGGGGATGTAAACGAGCAGTACTTC.

This clonotype showed up just a few times. V gene TRBV27 combines with J gene TRBJ2-2; TRBD1 or TRBD2 may be the D gene (8 bases each). The CDR3 is 15 residues long. CDR1 MNHEY and CDR2 SMNVEV come from the germline V gene (reference sequence). Trimming cost V 4 bases and J 8 bases, with 17 bases left between them. CDR3 sequence: CASSSISGTGGELFF. The DNA of the CDR3 is TGTGCCAGCAGTTCGATTAGCGGGACAGGTGGGGAGCTGTTTTTT.

This clonotype has more than one count but fewer than ten. This rearrangement joins TRBV6-5 to TRBJ2-2; D gene unclear. The V end lost 7 bases, the J end lost 1 base, and 10 bases lay between the germline ends. The germline V gene encodes CDR1 MNHEY and CDR2 SVGAGI. The CDR3 is made up of 14 amino acids. The CDR3 loop is CASTIPGNTGELFF. The CDR3 coding sequence is TGTGCCAGCACTATCCCCGGGAACACCGGGGAGCTGTTTTTT.

The chain is built from TRBV6-6 and TRBJ2-5, with a weak D call TRBD1 (5 bases). V was clipped by 0 bases and J by 5 bases, with 16 bases between them. CDR1 and CDR2 from the germline V gene are MNHNY and SVGAGI (reference sequence). The CDR3 covers 16 residues. The CDR3 protein is CASSYSSQGNPETQYF. Here the CDR3 DNA reads TGTGCCAGCAGTTACTCGAGCCAGGGTAACCCGGAGACCCAGTACTTC.

This clonotype was seen at least ten times. This rearrangement joins TRBV4-2 to TRBJ2-1, with TRBD2 matching 9 bases. The CDR3 consists of 15 residues. Trimming cost V 0 bases and J 6 bases; bases outside gene matches: 3. The germline gives CDR1 LGHNA, CDR2 YNFKEQ. The CDR3 DNA follows: TGTGCCAGCAGCCAAGAGACTAGCGGTACCAATGAGCAGTTCTTC. This codes for CASSQETSGTNEQFF.

Only a few counts were recorded for this clonotype. The rearrangement links TRBV12-3 or TRBV12-4 to TRBJ1-2; possible D gene TRBD1, 5 bases. The V end was cut by 2 bases, the J end by 0 bases, with 16 bases between. CDR3 length equals 17 residues. For the CDR3, the DNA is TGTGCCAGCAGTTTACGGGGCCGTACCATCTCTAACTATGGCTACACCTTC. Residues: CASSLRGRTISNYGYTF.

This clonotype was detected a few times. The J gene is TRBJ2-7, the V gene TRBV6-2 or TRBV6-3; 10 nucleotides agree with TRBD2. The length of the CDR3 is 18 residues. CDR1 and CDR2 from the germline V gene are MNHEY and SVGEGT. Trimming removed 5 bases from V and 8 bases from J; junction bases left unmatched: 21. The CDR3 loop is CASSPGAGGPSDTTKQYF. CDR3 in DNA: TGTGCCAGCAGTCCCGGAGCGGGAGGGCCCTCCGACACTACTAAGCAGTACTTC.

V and J are TRBV19 and TRBJ2-5; D perhaps matches TRBD1 (6 bases). CDR1 and CDR2 from the germline V gene are LNHDA and SQIVND (reference sequence). The germline V and J ends were trimmed by 3 bases and 7 bases, with 24 bases remaining between them. The CDR3 consists of 17 residues. CDR3: CASSILTWDIESGTQYF. The DNA of the CDR3 is TGTGCCAGTAGTATTCTGACTTGGGACATCGAATCCGGGACCCAGTACTTC.

This chain connects TRBV6-2 or TRBV6-3 to TRBJ1-1, with D possibly TRBD1 on 5 matching bases. The CDR3 extends over 13 amino acids. The V gene lost 3 bases and the J gene lost 3 bases, with 8 bases spanning the gap. From germline, CDR1 is MNHEY and CDR2 SVGEGT. CDR3 sequence: CASSYLGDTEAFF. Written as DNA, the CDR3 is TGTGCCAGCAGTTATCTGGGGGACACTGAAGCTTTCTTT.

Of note for this clonotype: A much larger clone differs by one base, so this may be a read error. The rearrangement links TRBV12-5 to TRBJ1-1, with 7 positions matching TRBD1. CDR3 length: 14 residues. Trimming at V came to 5 bases and at J to 5 bases, leaving 8 bases not matched to a gene. Germline lookup yields CDR1 LGHNT and CDR2 FRNRAP. CDR3 sequence: CASGTTQGFTEAFF. The CDR3 DNA reads TGTGCTAGTGGTACGACACAGGGGTTTACTGAAGCTTTCTTT.

J is TRBJ2-7 and V is TRBV5-4, with 9 bases lining up with TRBD1. Germline lookup yields CDR1 SGHNT and CDR2 YYREEE (reference sequence). The CDR3 length is 15 residues. The V gene end was trimmed by 6 bases and the J gene end by 7 bases; junction bases not matched to a gene: 14. The CDR3 here is CASTLRQGGLGEQYF. The CDR3 DNA sequence: TGTGCCAGCACTCTTCGACAGGGGGGACTTGGGGAGCAGTACTTC.

This clonotype was seen more than once but under ten times. The chain links TRBV20-1 to TRBJ2-3, with D possibly TRBD2 on 6 matching bases. CDR1 DFQATT and CDR2 SNEGSKA come from the germline V gene (reference sequence). Trimming pared 3 bases from V and 9 bases from J, leaving 13 bases between. There are 12 residues in the CDR3. CDR3: CSASGSAGTQYF. The CDR3 DNA is TGCAGTGCTAGTGGATCGGCGGGGACGCAGTATTTT.

CDR3 nucleotide sequence: TGTGCCAGCTCACCCTTACAGGGCGCGAACACTGAAGCTTTCTTT. It specifies CASSPLQGANTEAFF. V gene TRBV18 combines with J gene TRBJ1-1, with a possible D match to TRBD1 (6 bases). The V gene lost 3 bases and the J gene lost 1 base, with 12 bases spanning the gap. Looked up from germline, CDR1 is KGHSH and CDR2 is LQKENI. The CDR3 is made up of 15 amino acids.

The gene calls are TRBV7-9 and TRBJ2-1, with unresolved D. This CDR3 spans 14 amino acids. The germline V gene has CDR1 SEHNR and CDR2 FQNEAQ (reference sequence). Trimming shortened V by 4 bases and J by 8 bases, and 15 bases separated the two germline ends. The CDR3 protein is CASSYGTVGDEQFF. CDR3 DNA sequence: TGTGCCAGCAGCTATGGAACCGTGGGTGATGAGCAGTTCTTC.